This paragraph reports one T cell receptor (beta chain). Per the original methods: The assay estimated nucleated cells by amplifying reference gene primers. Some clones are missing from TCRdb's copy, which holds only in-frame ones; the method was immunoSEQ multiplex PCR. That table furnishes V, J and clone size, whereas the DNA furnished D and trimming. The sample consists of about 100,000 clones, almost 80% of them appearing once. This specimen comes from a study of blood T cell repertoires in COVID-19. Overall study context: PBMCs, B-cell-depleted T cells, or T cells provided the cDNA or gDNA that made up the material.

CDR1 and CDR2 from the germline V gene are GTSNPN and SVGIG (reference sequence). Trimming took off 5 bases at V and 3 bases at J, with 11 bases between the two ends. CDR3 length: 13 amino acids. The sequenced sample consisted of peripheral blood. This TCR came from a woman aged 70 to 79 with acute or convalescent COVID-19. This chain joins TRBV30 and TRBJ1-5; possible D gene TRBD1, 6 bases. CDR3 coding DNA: TGTGCCTGGGCGGACAGAATCAATCAGCCCCAGCATTTT. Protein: CAWADRINQPQHF.